The 2 T cell receptor beta chains listed next were all sequenced from one sample in a study of blood T cell repertoires in COVID-19. This table comes from immunoSEQ multiplex PCR, and its TCRdb copy is limited to in-frame clones, with some not included. The sample carries 150,000 to 200,000 clones, roughly nine tenths recorded once. Input material: peripheral blood. These receptors came from a woman in her twenties or thirties with active or convalescent COVID-19.

The table lists this clone with a count of one. The rearrangement links TRBV5-8 to TRBJ2-4, with D possibly matching TRBD1 (7 bases). Per germline, CDR1 SGHTS and CDR2 YDEGEE. The V and J ends lost 0 bases and 1 base respectively, with 17 bases between them. The length of the CDR3 is 18 residues. In nucleotides, the CDR3 is TGTGCCAGCAGCTTGGCAGTCAGGGGGGTTGGTGCCAAAAACATTCAGTACTTC. Amino acids: CASSLAVRGVGAKNIQYF.

This rearrangement joins TRBV12-3 or TRBV12-4 to TRBJ1-5; D unclear. V lost 3 bases to trimming and J lost 6 bases, with 9 bases between them. The CDR3 loop spans 13 amino acids. The CDR3 DNA reads TGTGCCAGCAGTTTGTCCAGGATTCAGCCCCAGCATTTT. Translated, it gives CASSLSRIQPQHF.